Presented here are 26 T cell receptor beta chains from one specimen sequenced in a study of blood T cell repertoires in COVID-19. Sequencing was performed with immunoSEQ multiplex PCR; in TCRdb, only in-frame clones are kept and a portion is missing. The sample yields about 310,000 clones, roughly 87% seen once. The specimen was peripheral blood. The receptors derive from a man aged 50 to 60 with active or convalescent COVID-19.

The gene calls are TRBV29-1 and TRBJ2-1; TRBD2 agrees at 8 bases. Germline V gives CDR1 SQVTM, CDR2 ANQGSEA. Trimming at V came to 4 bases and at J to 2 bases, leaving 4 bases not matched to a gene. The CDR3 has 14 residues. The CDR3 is CSVGSGSPYNEQFF. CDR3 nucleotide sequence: TGCAGCGTTGGAAGCGGGAGTCCCTACAATGAGCAGTTCTTC.

For the CDR3, the DNA is TGTGCCAGTAGTAGACAGGGGAAGACGACTGAAGCTTTCTTT. This translates into CASSRQGKTTEAFF. This chain joins TRBV19 and TRBJ1-1; TRBD1 agrees at 8 bases. The V gene's germline CDR1 is LNHDA and CDR2 SQIVND (reference sequence). The junction had 6 bases not matched to a gene; V was cut back by 4 bases and J by 5 bases. The CDR3 runs 14 residues.

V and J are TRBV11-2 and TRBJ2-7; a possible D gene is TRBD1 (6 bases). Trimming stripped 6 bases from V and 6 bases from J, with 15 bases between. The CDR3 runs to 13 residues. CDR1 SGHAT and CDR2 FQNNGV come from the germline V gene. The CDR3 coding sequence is TGTGCCAGCAGAATCTCAGGGGTAGGCGAGCAGTACTTC. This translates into CASRISGVGEQYF.

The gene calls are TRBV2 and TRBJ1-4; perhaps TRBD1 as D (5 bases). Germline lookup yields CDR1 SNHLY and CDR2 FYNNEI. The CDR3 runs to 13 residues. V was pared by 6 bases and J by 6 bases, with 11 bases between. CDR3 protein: CASRQGVYEKLFF. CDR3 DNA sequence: TGTGCCAGCAGACAAGGGGTTTATGAAAAACTGTTTTTT.

CDR3 coding DNA: TGTGCCAGCAGCTACGCTAGCGGGGCCTCACAAGAGACCCAGTACTTC. This encodes CASSYASGASQETQYF. This chain links TRBV5-8 with TRBJ2-5; 9 bases line up with TRBD2. Germline V CDR1 and CDR2: SGHTS, YDEGEE. The CDR3 is made up of 16 amino acids. J gave up 2 bases and V 3 bases, and 8 bases lay outside the gene matches.

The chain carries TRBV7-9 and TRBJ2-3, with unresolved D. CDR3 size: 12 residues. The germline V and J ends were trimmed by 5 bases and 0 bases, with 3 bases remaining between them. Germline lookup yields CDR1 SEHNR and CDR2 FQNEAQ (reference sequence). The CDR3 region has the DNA TGTGCCAGCAGCCGTAGCACAGATACGCAGTATTTT. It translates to CASSRSTDTQYF.

The DNA for the CDR3 is TGTGCCAGTAATCTGGGGCATCAAAGGGATGAGCAGTTCTTC. Translated, it gives CASNLGHQRDEQFF. This chain joins TRBV19 and TRBJ2-1, with D possibly TRBD1 on 5 matching bases. The CDR3 is made up of 14 amino acids. The germline V gene encodes CDR1 LNHDA and CDR2 SQIVND (reference sequence). The ends were cut back, 7 bases at V and 8 bases at J, with 18 bases in the middle.

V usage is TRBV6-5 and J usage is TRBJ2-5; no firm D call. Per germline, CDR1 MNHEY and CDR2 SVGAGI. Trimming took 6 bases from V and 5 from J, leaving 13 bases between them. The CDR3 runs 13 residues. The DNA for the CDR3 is TGTGCCAGCAGCCCCCCTAGTTCTGAGACCCAGTACTTC. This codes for CASSPPSSETQYF.

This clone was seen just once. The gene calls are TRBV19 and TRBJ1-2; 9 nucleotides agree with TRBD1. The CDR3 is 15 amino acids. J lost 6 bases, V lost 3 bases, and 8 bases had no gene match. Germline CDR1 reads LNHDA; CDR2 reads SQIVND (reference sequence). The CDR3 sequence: CASSIYRGQTDGYTF. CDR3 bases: TGTGCCAGTAGTATCTACAGGGGGCAGACGGATGGCTACACCTTC.

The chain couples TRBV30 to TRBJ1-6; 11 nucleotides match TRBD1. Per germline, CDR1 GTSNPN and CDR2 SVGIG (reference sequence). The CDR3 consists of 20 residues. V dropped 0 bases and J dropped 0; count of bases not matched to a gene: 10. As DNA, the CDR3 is TGTGCCTGGAGTGTACTCCGGGACAGGGGGTTAAGCTCCTATAATTCACCCCTCCACTTT. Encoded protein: CAWSVLRDRGLSSYNSPLHF.

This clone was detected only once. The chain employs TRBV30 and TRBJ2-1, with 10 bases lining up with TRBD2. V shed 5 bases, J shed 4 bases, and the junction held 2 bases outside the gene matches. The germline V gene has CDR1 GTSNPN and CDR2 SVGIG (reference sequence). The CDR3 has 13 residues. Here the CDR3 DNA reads TGTGCCTGGCTACTAGCGGGGTACAATGAGCAGTTCTTC. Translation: CAWLLAGYNEQFF.

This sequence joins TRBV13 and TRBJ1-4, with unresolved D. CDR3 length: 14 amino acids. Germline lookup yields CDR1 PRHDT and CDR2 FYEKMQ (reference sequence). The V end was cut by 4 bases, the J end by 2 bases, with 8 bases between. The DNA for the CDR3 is TGTGCCAGCAGCTCAACAGCTACTAATGAAAAACTGTTTTTT. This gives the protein CASSSTATNEKLFF.

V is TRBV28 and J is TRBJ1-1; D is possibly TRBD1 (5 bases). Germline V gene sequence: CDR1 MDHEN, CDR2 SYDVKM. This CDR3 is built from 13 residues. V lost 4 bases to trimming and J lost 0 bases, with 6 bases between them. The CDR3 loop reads CASSYRLNTEAFF. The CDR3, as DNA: TGTGCCAGCAGTTACAGGTTGAACACTGAAGCTTTCTTT.

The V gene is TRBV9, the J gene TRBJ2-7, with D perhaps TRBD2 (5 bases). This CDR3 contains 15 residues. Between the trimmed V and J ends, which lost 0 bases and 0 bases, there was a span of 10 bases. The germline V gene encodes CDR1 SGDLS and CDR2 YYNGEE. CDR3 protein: CASSVDVGSSYEQYF. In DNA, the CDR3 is TGTGCCAGCAGCGTAGACGTGGGGAGCTCCTACGAGCAGTACTTC.

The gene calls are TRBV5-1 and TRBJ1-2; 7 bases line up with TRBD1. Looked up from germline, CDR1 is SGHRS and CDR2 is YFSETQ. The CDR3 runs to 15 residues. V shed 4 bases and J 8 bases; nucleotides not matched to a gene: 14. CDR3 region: CASSVGTVPGRGYTF. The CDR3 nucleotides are TGCGCCAGCAGCGTTGGGACAGTCCCAGGTCGGGGCTACACCTTC.

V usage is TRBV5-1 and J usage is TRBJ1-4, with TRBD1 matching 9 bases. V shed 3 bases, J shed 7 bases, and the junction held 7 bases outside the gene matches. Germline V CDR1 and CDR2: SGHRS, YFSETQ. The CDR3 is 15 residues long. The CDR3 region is CASSSPGQGSEKLFF. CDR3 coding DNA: TGCGCCAGCAGCTCGCCGGGACAGGGATCTGAAAAACTGTTTTTT. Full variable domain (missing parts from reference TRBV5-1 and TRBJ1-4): KAGVTQTPRYLIKTRGQQVTLSCSPISGHRSVSWYQQTPGQGLQFLFEYFSETQRNKGNFPGRFSGRQFSNSRSEMNVSTLELGDSALYLCASSSPGQGSEKLFFGSGTQLSVL.

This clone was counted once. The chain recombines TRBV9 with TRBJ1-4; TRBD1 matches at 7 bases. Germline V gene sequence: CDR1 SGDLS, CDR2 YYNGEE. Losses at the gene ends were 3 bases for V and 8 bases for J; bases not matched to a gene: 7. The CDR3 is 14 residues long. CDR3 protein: CASSAQTGVEKLFF. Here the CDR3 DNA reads TGTGCCAGCAGCGCCCAAACAGGGGTGGAAAAACTGTTTTTT.

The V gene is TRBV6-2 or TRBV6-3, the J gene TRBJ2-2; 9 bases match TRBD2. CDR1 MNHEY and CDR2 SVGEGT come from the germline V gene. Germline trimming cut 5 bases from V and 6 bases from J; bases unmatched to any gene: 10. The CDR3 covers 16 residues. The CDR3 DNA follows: TGTGCCAGCAGTCCCTATAGCGGGAGTTTCGCCGGGGAGCTGTTTTTT. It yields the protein CASSPYSGSFAGELFF.

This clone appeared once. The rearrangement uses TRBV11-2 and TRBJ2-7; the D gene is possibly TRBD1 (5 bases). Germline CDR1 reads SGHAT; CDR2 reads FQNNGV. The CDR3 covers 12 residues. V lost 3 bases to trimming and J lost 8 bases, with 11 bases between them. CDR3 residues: CASSLLRQKQYF. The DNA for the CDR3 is TGTGCCAGCAGCTTGCTGAGACAGAAGCAGTACTTC.

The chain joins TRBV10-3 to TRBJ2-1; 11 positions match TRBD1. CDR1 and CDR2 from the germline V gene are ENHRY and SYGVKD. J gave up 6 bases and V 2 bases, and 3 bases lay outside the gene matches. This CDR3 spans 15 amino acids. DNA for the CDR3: TGTGCCATCAGTGAGAGAGGACAGGGGGCCAATGAGCAGTTCTTC. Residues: CAISERGQGANEQFF.

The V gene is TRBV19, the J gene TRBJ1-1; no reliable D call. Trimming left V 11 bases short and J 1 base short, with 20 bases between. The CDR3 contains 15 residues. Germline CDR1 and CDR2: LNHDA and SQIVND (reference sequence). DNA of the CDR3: TGTGCCTATAACACCAAAAGACTGAGGAACACTGAAGCTTTCTTT. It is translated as CAYNTKRLRNTEAFF.

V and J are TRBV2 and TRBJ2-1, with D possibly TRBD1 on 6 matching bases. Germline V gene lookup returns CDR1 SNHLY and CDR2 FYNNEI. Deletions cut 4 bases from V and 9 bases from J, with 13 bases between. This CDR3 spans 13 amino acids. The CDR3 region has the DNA TGTGCCAGCAGTGGGGGGCTAGACGGTGAGCAGTTCTTC. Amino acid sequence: CASSGGLDGEQFF. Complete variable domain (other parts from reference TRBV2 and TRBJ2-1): EPEVTQTPSHQVTQMGQEVILRCVPISNHLYFYWYRQILGQKVEFLVSFYNNEISEKSEIFDDQFSVERPDGSNFTLKIRSTKLEDSAMYFCASSGGLDGEQFFGPGTRLTVL.

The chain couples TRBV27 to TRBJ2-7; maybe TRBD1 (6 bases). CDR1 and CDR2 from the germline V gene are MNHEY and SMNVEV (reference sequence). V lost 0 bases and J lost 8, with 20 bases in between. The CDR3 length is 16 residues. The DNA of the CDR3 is TGTGCCAGCAGTTTATCCGCCGGGACACAGAAACTGAAGCAGTACTTC. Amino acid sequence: CASSLSAGTQKLKQYF.

This chain's CDR3 is CASRGQGHNEQFF. The CDR3 DNA sequence: TGTGCCAGCAGGGGACAGGGTCACAATGAGCAGTTCTTC. This chain links TRBV6-5 with TRBJ2-1, with 9 nucleotides matching TRBD1. V dropped 6 bases and J dropped 5; count of bases not matched to a gene: 2. The CDR3 length is 13 residues. The germline gives CDR1 MNHEY, CDR2 SVGAGI.

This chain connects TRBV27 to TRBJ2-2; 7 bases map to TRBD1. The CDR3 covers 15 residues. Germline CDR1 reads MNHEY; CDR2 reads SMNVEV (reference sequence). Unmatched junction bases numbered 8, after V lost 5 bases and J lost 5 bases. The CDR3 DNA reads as TGTGCCAGCAGTCCTGACAGGGTTAGGACCGGGGAGCTGTTTTTT. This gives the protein CASSPDRVRTGELFF.

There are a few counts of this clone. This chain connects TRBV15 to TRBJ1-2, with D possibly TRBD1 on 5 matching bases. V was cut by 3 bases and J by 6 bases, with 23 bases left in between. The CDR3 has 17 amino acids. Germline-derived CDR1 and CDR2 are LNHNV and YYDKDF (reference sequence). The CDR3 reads CATSSFGTAGELNGYTF. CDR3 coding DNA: TGTGCCACCAGCAGCTTCGGGACCGCGGGGGAGCTAAATGGCTACACCTTC.